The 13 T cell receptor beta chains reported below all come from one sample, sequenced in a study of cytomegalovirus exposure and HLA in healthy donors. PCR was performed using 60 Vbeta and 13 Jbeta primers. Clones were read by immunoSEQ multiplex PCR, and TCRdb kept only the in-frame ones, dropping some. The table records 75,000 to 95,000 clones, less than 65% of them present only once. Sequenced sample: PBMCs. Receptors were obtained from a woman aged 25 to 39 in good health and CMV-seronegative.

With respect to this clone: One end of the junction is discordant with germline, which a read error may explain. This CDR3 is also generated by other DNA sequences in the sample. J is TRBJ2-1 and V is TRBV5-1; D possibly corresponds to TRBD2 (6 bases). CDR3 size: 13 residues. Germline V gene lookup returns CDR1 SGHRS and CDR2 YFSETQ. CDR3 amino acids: CASTAGTYNEQFF. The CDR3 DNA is TGCGCCAGCACGGCGGGGACCTATAATGAGCAGTTCTTC.

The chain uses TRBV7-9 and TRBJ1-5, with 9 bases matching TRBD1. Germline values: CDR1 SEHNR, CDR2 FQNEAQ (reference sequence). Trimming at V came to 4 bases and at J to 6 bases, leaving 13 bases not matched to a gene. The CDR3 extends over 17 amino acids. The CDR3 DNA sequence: TGTGCCAGCAGCTCAAACCGGGACAGGGATGAGGGTCAGCCCCAGCATTTT. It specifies CASSSNRDRDEGQPQHF.

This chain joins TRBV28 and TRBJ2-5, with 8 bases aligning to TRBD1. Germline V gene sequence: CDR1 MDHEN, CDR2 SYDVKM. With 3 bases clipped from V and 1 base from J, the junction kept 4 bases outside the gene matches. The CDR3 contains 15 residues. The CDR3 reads CASSFGTGSQETQYF. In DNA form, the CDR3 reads TGTGCCAGCAGTTTCGGGACAGGTAGCCAAGAGACCCAGTACTTC.

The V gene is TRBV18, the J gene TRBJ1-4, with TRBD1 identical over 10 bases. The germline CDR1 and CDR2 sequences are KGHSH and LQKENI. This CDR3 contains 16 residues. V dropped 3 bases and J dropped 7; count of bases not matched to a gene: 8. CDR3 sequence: CASSPFRDRGAEKLFF. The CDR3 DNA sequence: TGTGCCAGCTCACCCTTTAGGGACAGGGGAGCTGAAAAACTGTTTTTT.

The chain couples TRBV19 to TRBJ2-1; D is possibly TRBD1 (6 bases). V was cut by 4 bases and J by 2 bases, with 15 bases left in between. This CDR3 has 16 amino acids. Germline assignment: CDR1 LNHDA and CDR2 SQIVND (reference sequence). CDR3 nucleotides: TGTGCCAGTAGTAGGGGTGACAGGCGGGCCTACAATGAGCAGTTCTTC. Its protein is CASSRGDRRAYNEQFF.

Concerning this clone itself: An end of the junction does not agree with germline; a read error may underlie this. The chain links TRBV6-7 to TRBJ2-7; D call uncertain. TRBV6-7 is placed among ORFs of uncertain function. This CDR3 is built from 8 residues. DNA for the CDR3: TGTGCCAGCAGTTACCCGGACTTC. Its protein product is CASSYPDF.

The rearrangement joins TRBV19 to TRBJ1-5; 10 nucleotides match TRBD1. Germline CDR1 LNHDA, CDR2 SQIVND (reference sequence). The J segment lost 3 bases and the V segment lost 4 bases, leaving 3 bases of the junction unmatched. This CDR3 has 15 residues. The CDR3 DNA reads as TGTGCCAGTAGTACCGGGACAGGGGCCAATCAGCCCCAGCATTTT. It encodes CASSTGTGANQPQHF.

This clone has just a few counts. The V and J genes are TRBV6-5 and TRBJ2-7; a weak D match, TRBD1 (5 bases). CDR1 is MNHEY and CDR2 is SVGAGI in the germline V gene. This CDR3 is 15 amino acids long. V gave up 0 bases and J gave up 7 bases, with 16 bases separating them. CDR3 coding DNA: TGTGCCAGCAGTTACTCCCCTTTTGGAAGGGGTGAGCAGTACTTC. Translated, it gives CASSYSPFGRGEQYF.

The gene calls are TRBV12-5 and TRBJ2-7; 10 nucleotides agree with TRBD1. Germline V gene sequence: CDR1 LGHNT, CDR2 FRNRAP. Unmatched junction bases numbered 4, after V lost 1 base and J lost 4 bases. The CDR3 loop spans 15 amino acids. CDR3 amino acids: CASGLGQGAGYEQYF. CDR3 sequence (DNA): TGTGCTAGTGGTTTGGGACAGGGGGCGGGGTACGAGCAGTACTTC.

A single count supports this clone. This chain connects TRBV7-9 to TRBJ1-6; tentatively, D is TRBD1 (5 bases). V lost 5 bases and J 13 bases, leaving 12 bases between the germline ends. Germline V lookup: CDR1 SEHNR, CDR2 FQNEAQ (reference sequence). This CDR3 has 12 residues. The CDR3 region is CASSAWGGPLHF. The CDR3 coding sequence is TGTGCCAGCAGCGCATGGGGCGGCCCCCTCCACTTT.

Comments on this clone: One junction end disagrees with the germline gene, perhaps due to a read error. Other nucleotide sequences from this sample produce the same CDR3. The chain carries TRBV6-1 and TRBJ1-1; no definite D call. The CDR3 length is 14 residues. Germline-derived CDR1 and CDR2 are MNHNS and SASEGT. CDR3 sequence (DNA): TGTGCCAGCATTCTCGGACTGGGGAACACTGAGGCTTTCTTT. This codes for CASILGLGNTEAFF.

CDR3: CASSERKVGYNSPLHF. CDR3 coding DNA: TGTGCCAGCAGCGAGCGGAAGGTGGGCTATAATTCACCCCTCCACTTT. The chain employs TRBV7-9 and TRBJ1-6; D ambiguous. V shed 5 bases and J shed 3 bases, with 14 bases lying between them. Germline V gives CDR1 SEHNR, CDR2 FQNEAQ (reference sequence). This CDR3 has 16 amino acids.

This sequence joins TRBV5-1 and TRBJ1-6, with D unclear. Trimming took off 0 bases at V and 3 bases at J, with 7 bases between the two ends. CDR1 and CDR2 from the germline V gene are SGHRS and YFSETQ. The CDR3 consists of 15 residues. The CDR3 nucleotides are TGCGCCAGCAGCTTGGGTCAGGTCTATAATTCACCCCTCCACTTT. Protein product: CASSLGQVYNSPLHF.